Each of the 9 T cell receptor beta chains below was sequenced from the same sample in a study. MiXCR was run by TCRdb on the RT-PCR reads, yielding one entry per CDR3 protein. The profile shows 550,000 to 750,000 distinct CDR3 sequences, approximately 14% of them singletons. The sequenced sample consisted of memory CD4+ T cells from blood. These receptor sequences come from a female donor in good health, serving as a healthy control.

The sample holds a few counts of this clonotype. The CDR3 reads CASSLSRGRTDTQYF. CDR3 DNA sequence: TGTGCCAGCAGCTTATCGCGGGGACGCACAGATACGCAGTATTTT. The V and J genes are TRBV7-2 and TRBJ2-3, with D tentatively TRBD2 (6 bases). The V end lost 2 bases, the J end lost 1 base, and 10 bases lay between the germline ends. Per germline, CDR1 SGHTA and CDR2 FQGNSA. The CDR3 length is 15 residues.

This clonotype was seen at least ten times. This chain links TRBV20-1 with TRBJ2-1, with a possible D match to TRBD1 (8 bases). The CDR3 loop spans 14 amino acids. The V gene's germline CDR1 is DFQATT and CDR2 SNEGSKA (reference sequence). The germline V and J ends were trimmed by 2 bases and 15 bases, with 23 bases remaining between them. The CDR3 protein is CSARRGAKQGETFF. CDR3 nucleotides: TGCAGTGCTAGACGGGGGGCTAAACAGGGGGAGACGTTCTTC.

The V and J genes are TRBV27 and TRBJ2-7; unclear D gene. The ends were cut back, 8 bases at V and 6 bases at J, with 5 bases in the middle. The CDR3 covers 9 residues. Looked up from germline, CDR1 is MNHEY and CDR2 is SMNVEV (reference sequence). The DNA of the CDR3 is TGTGCCAGCGGTACCGAGCAGTACTTC. Protein: CASGTEQYF.

Ten or more counts support this clonotype. This chain joins TRBV12-3 or TRBV12-4 and TRBJ1-1; no reliable D call. V was pared by 5 bases and J by 4 bases, with 20 bases between. The CDR3 contains 16 residues. The DNA of the CDR3 is TGTGCCAGCAGTGTGGACGGATGGGCCGTTGGCACTGAAGCTTTCTTT. Translated, it gives CASSVDGWAVGTEAFF.

This chain uses TRBV20-1 with TRBJ1-5, with D possibly matching TRBD1 (5 bases). Germline V gene data show CDR1 as DFQATT and CDR2 as SNEGSKA (reference sequence). This CDR3 contains 14 residues. The V and J ends lost 1 base and 11 bases respectively, with 18 bases between them. The CDR3 protein is CSARAGPLGGTQHF. Written as DNA, the CDR3 is TGCAGTGCTAGAGCAGGACCCCTCGGGGGGACCCAGCATTTT.

This chain connects TRBV6-5 to TRBJ2-1; D is ambiguous. Deletions cut 5 bases from V and 1 base from J, with 12 bases between. The CDR3 length is 15 residues. Germline assignment: CDR1 MNHEY and CDR2 SVGAGI. The CDR3, as DNA: TGTGCCAGCAGTCAAAAAGCGAGTTCCTACAATGAGCAGTTCTTC. It yields the protein CASSQKASSYNEQFF.

V usage is TRBV2 and J usage is TRBJ1-1; 8 bases fit TRBD1. Losses at the gene ends were 7 bases for V and 4 bases for J; bases not matched to a gene: 5. CDR3 size: 13 residues. The V gene's germline CDR1 is SNHLY and CDR2 FYNNEI. The DNA for the CDR3 is TGTGCCAGCATCCTAGACAGGGGCACTGAAGCTTTCTTT. Its protein is CASILDRGTEAFF.

This clonotype appeared many times. An end of the junction differs from the germline gene, which may be a read error. The chain has TRBV5-1 and TRBJ1-5; 8 bases align to TRBD1. The CDR3 totals 15 residues. From germline, CDR1 is SGHRS and CDR2 YFSETQ. The CDR3 protein is CASSLAGGSNQPQHF. The DNA of the CDR3 is TGTGCCAGCAGCTTAGCAGGGGGCAGCAATCAGCCCCAGCATTTT. The entire variable domain, with the rest obtained from reference TRBV5-1 and TRBJ1-5, is as follows: KAGVTQTPRYLIKTRGQQVTLSCSPISGHRSVSWYQQTPGQGLQFLFEYFSETQRNKGNFPGRFSGRQFSNSRSEMNVSTLELGDSALYLCASSLAGGSNQPQHFGDGTRLSIL.

The V and J genes are TRBV20-1 and TRBJ1-5; D is undetermined. Trimming left V 1 base short and J 5 bases short, with 12 bases between. The CDR3 sequence is 14 residues long. Per germline, CDR1 DFQATT and CDR2 SNEGSKA (reference sequence). Written as DNA, the CDR3 is TGCAGTGCTAGAGCCTCTAATGCCTATCAGCCCCAGCATTTT. Amino acid sequence: CSARASNAYQPQHF.